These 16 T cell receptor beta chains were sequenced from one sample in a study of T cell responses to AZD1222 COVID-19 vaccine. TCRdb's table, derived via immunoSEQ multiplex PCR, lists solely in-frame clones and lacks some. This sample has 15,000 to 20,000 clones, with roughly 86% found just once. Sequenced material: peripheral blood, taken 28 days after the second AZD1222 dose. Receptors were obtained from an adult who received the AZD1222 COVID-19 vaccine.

CDR3 nucleotide sequence: TGTGCCAGCAGTGAAGGCGTCTCTGGGGCCAACGTCCTGACTTTC. It translates to CASSEGVSGANVLTF. The chain couples TRBV2 to TRBJ2-6; D is unclear. The CDR3 loop spans 15 amino acids. In germline, CDR1 is SNHLY, CDR2 FYNNEI. The V gene lost 1 base and the J gene lost 0 bases, with 4 bases spanning the gap. Full variable domain (remainder filled in from reference TRBV2 and TRBJ2-6): EPEVTQTPSHQVTQMGQEVILRCVPISNHLYFYWYRQILGQKVEFLVSFYNNEISEKSEIFDDQFSVERPDGSNFTLKIRSTKLEDSAMYFCASSEGVSGANVLTFGAGSRLTVL.

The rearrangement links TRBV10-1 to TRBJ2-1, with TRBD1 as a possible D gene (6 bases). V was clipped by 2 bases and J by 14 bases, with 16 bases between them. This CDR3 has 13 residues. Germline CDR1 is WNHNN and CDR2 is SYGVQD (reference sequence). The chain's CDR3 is CASSEPGTKTEFF. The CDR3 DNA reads TGCGCCAGCAGTGAGCCCGGGACAAAAACGGAGTTCTTC.

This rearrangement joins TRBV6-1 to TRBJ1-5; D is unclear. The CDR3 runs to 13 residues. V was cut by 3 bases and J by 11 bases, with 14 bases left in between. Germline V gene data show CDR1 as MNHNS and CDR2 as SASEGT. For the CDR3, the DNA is TGTGCCAGCAGTGACCCATCGTCGGGGACCCAGCATTTT. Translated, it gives CASSDPSSGTQHF.

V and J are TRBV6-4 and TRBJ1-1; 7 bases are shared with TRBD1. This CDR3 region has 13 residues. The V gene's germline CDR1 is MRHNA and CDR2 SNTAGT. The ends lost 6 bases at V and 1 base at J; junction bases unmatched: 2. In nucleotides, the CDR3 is TGTGCCAGCAGCCGGACAGGGAACACTGAAGCTTTCTTT. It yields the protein CASSRTGNTEAFF.

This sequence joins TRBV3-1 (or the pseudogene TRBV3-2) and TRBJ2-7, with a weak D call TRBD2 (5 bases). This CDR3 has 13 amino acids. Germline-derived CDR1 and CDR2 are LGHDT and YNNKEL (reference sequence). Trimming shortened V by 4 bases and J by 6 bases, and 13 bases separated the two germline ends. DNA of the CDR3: TGTGCCAGCAGCCTCCATGGAGGCGGCGAGCAGTACTTC. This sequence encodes CASSLHGGGEQYF.

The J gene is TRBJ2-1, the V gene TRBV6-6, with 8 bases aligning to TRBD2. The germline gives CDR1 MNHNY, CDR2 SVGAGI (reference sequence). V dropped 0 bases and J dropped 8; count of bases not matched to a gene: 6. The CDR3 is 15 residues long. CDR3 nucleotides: TGTGCCAGCAGTTACTCTAGGACTAGCCCCGATGAGCAGTTCTTC. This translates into CASSYSRTSPDEQFF.

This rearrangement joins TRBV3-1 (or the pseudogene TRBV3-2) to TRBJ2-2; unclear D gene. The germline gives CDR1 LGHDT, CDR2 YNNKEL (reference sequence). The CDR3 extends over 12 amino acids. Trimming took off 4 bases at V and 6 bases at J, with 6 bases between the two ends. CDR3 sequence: CASSRSSGELFF. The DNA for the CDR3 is TGTGCCAGCAGCCGCTCGTCCGGGGAGCTGTTTTTT.

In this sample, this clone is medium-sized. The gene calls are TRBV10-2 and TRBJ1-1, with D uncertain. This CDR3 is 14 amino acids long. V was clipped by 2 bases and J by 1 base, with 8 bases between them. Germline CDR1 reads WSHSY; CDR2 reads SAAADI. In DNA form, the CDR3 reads TGCGCCAGCAGTGAGACGGAAACGAACACTGAAGCTTTCTTT. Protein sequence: CASSETETNTEAFF.

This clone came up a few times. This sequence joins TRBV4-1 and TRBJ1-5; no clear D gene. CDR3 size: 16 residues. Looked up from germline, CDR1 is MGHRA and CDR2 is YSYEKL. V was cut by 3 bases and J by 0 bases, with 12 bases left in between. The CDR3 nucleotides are TGCGCCAGCAGCCAGTCCGGGATAGGTAGCAATCAGCCCCAGCATTTT. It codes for CASSQSGIGSNQPQHF.

CDR3 sequence: CASSDPPKGGPNTGELFF. For the CDR3, the DNA is TGCGCCAGCAGCGATCCACCAAAGGGCGGACCAAACACCGGGGAGCTGTTTTTT. The chain couples TRBV4-1 to TRBJ2-2, with unresolved D. The germline V gene has CDR1 MGHRA and CDR2 YSYEKL. The CDR3 is 18 amino acids. Trimming shortened V by 5 bases and J by 2 bases, and 21 bases separated the two germline ends.

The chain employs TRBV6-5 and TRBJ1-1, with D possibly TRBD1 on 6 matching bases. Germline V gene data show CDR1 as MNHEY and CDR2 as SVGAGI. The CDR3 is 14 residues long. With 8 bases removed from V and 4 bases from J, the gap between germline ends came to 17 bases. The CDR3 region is CASRQATTSTEAFF. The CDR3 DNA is TGTGCCAGCCGACAGGCCACCACTAGCACTGAAGCTTTCTTT.

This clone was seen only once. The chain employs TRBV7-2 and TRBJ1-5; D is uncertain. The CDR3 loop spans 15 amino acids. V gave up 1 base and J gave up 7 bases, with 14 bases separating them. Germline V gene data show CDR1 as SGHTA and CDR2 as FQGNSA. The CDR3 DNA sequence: TGTGCCAGCAGCTTAGATTCCCAGGTGATGCAGCCCCAGCATTTT. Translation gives CASSLDSQVMQPQHF.

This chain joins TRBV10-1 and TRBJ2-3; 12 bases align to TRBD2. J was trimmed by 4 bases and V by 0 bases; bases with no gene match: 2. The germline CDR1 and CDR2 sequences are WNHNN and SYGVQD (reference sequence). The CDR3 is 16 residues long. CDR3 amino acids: CASSESTSGGSDTQYF. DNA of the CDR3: TGCGCCAGCAGTGAGTCGACTAGCGGGGGTTCAGATACGCAGTATTTT.

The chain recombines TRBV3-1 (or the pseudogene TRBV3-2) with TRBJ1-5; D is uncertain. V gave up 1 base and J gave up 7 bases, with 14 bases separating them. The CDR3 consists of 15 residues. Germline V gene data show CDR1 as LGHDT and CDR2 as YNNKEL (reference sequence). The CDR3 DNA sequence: TGTGCCAGCAGCCAAGTGGTGGGCCTTCGGCAGCCCCAGCATTTT. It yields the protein CASSQVVGLRQPQHF.

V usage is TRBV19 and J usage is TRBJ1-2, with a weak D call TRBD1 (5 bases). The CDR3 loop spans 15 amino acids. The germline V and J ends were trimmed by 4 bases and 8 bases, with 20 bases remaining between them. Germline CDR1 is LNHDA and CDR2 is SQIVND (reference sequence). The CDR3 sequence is CASSTPALLRGGYTF. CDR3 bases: TGTGCCAGTAGTACTCCGGCGCTCCTTAGGGGCGGCTACACCTTC.

This CDR3 reads CASRDRRLVCEQYV. The CDR3 coding sequence is TGTGCCAGCAGAGACAGGAGACTAGTCTGCGAGCAGTACGTC. The chain recombines TRBV6-4 with TRBJ2-7, with D tentatively TRBD1 or TRBD2 (6 bases each). The V end was cut by 6 bases, the J end by 6 bases, with 18 bases between. The CDR3 extends over 14 amino acids. CDR1 is MRHNA and CDR2 is SNTAGT in the germline V gene.